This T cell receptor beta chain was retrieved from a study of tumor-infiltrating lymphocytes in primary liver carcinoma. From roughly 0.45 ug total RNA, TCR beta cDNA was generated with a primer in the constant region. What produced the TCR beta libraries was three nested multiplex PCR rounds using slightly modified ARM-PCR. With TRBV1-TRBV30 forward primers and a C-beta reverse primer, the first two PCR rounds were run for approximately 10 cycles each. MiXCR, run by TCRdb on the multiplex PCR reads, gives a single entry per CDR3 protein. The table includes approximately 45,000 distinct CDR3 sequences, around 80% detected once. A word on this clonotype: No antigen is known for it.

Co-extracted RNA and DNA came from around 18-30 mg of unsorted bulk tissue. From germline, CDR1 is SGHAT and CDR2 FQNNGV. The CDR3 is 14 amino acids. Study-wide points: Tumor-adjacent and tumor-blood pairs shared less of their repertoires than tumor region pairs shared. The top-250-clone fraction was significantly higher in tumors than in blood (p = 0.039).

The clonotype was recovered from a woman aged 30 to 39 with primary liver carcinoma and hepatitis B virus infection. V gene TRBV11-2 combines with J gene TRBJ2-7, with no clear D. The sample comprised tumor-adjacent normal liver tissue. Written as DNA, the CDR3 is TGTGCAGGCAGCTTCTGGGAAGCTGCCTACGAGCAGTACTTC. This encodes CAGSFWEAAYEQYF.